Each of the 25 T cell receptor beta chains below was sequenced from the same sample in a study of blood T cell repertoires in COVID-19. Only in-frame clones appear in the TCRdb table, and some are missing; sequencing was by immunoSEQ multiplex PCR. Seen here are under 40,000 clones, 87% observed once, and the top ten hold about 9.4%. Sequences were obtained from peripheral blood. The origin of the receptors is a man aged 80 or over with active COVID-19.

This chain connects TRBV28 to TRBJ2-1; possibly TRBD2 for D (5 bases). There are 15 residues in the CDR3. Trimming left V 6 bases short and J 3 bases short, with 15 bases between. Germline V CDR1 and CDR2: MDHEN, SYDVKM. Here the CDR3 DNA reads TGTGCCAGCAGCCCTAGCCCCTCGGTCTACAATGAGCAGTTCTTC. Translating gives CASSPSPSVYNEQFF.

The J gene is TRBJ2-6, the V gene TRBV4-3; TRBD2 is a possible D gene (5 bases). Germline V gene data show CDR1 as LGHNA and CDR2 as YSLEER. V was shortened by 8 bases and J by 0 bases, with 11 bases between the two germline ends. The CDR3 loop spans 15 amino acids. The CDR3 sequence: CASGGPYSGANVLTF. The CDR3 nucleotides are TGCGCCAGCGGAGGTCCTTACTCTGGGGCCAACGTCCTGACTTTC.

The chain combines TRBV7-2 with TRBJ2-5; D is possibly TRBD2 (6 bases). Per the germline V gene, CDR1 is SGHTA and CDR2 is FQGNSA. Trimming took 4 bases from V and 5 from J, leaving 17 bases between them. This CDR3 has 15 residues. CDR3 bases: TGTGCCAGCAGCTCTAGCGTAGGAAATGCGGAGACCCAGTACTTC. Translating gives CASSSSVGNAETQYF. Full variable domain (remainder filled in from reference TRBV7-2 and TRBJ2-5): GAGVSQSPSNKVTEKGKDVELRCDPISGHTALYWYRQSLGQGLEFLIYFQGNSAPDKSGLPSDRFSAERTGGSVSTLTIQRTQQEDSAVYLCASSSSVGNAETQYFGPGTRLLVL.

This chain connects TRBV9 to TRBJ1-3; 8 bases fit TRBD1. CDR1 and CDR2 from the germline V gene are SGDLS and YYNGEE. The CDR3 has 15 residues. The ends lost 4 bases at V and 4 bases at J; junction bases unmatched: 7. The chain's CDR3 is CASSLTQGGGNTIYF. CDR3 DNA: TGTGCCAGCAGCCTTACACAGGGGGGAGGAAACACCATATATTTT.

The chain uses TRBV18 and TRBJ2-3; 7 nucleotides align to TRBD1. The CDR3 runs to 15 residues. V was pared by 5 bases and J by 5 bases, with 10 bases of the junction left unmatched. From germline, CDR1 is KGHSH and CDR2 LQKENI. CDR3 in amino acids: CASSFTVDREDTQYF. CDR3 sequence (DNA): TGTGCCAGCTCATTTACTGTTGACAGGGAAGATACGCAGTATTTT. Looking up the rest from reference TRBV18 and TRBJ2-3 gives the full variable domain: NAGVMQNPRHLVRRRGQEARLRCSPMKGHSHVYWYRQLPEEGLKFMVYLQKENIIDESGMPKERFSAEFPKEGPSILRIQQVVRGDSAAYFCASSFTVDREDTQYFGPGTRLTVL.

This clone has just one count. The rearrangement uses TRBV9 and TRBJ2-5; no clear D gene. This CDR3 is built from 13 residues. V was pared by 2 bases and J by 6 bases, with 11 bases between. Germline V gene data show CDR1 as SGDLS and CDR2 as YYNGEE. The CDR3 spells CASSVDEVKTQYF. In DNA, the CDR3 is TGTGCCAGCAGCGTTGATGAGGTGAAGACCCAGTACTTC. Drawing the rest from reference TRBV9 and TRBJ2-5, the complete variable domain is DSGVTQTPKHLITATGQRVTLRCSPRSGDLSVYWYQQSLDQGLQFLIQYYNGEERAKGNILERFSAQQFPDLHSELNLSSLELGDSALYFCASSVDEVKTQYFGPGTRLLVL.

DNA of the CDR3: TGTGCCAGCAGCCCCAGTTATGGAGTTTCGCAGTTCTTC. Encoded protein: CASSPSYGVSQFF. The V gene is TRBV11-2, the J gene TRBJ2-1; D unclear. From germline, CDR1 is SGHAT and CDR2 FQNNGV. CDR3 length: 13 amino acids. The V end lost 5 bases, the J end lost 12 bases, and 17 bases lay between the germline ends.

This rearrangement joins TRBV7-2 to TRBJ2-3; 11 bases are a match to TRBD2. The CDR3 length is 16 residues. J lost 5 bases, V lost 5 bases, and 9 bases had no gene match. The germline V gene has CDR1 SGHTA and CDR2 FQGNSA. This CDR3 reads CASSPTSGSVGDTQYF. The DNA of the CDR3 is TGTGCCAGCAGCCCCACTAGCGGGAGTGTGGGAGATACGCAGTATTTT.

The chain recombines TRBV12-2 with TRBJ1-2; the table's TRBD1 call for D was not verified on the DNA. TRBV12-2 has pseudogene status. The CDR3 covers 21 residues. The CDR3: CASRLQGPTRDRGRGSYGYTF. For the CDR3, the DNA is TGTGCAAGTCGCTTACAAGGTCCCACCCGGGACAGGGGGCGTGGGAGCTATGGCTACACCTTC.

The J gene is TRBJ1-6, the V gene TRBV2; D not resolved. The ends were cut back, 7 bases at V and 9 bases at J, with 13 bases in the middle. Germline loops: CDR1 SNHLY, CDR2 FYNNEI. This CDR3 spans 13 amino acids. The CDR3 loop is CASTQDWGSPLHF. The CDR3 coding sequence is TGTGCCAGCACCCAGGACTGGGGTTCACCCCTCCACTTT.

The genes are TRBV5-6 and TRBJ1-5; D is possibly TRBD1 (6 bases). In germline, CDR1 is SGHDT, CDR2 YYEEEE. Trimming pared 4 bases from V and 3 bases from J, leaving 11 bases between. The CDR3 is made up of 14 amino acids. Here the CDR3 DNA reads TGTGCCAGCAGCATTACAGGGACCAATCAGCCCCAGCATTTT. It yields the protein CASSITGTNQPQHF.

This chain links TRBV5-4 with TRBJ2-2; 7 positions match TRBD1. The germline V gene encodes CDR1 SGHNT and CDR2 YYREEE (reference sequence). The CDR3 loop spans 12 amino acids. Trimming removed 1 base from V and 13 bases from J; junction bases left unmatched: 4. CDR3 DNA: TGTGCCAGCAGCTTGCCAGGGGGTACGCTGTTTTTT. Protein: CASSLPGGTLFF.

V and J are TRBV28 and TRBJ2-7; 8 bases fit TRBD1. Trimming took 4 bases from V and 6 from J; bases not matched to a gene: 5. Germline CDR1 is MDHEN and CDR2 is SYDVKM. This CDR3 contains 13 residues. CDR3: CASSSLDRAEQYF. The DNA of the CDR3 is TGTGCCAGCAGTTCTTTGGACAGGGCCGAGCAGTACTTC.

This clone was seen more than once but under ten times. V usage is TRBV4-3 and J usage is TRBJ1-1, with 7 bases identical to TRBD1. The CDR3 is made up of 16 amino acids. Germline V gene data show CDR1 as LGHNA and CDR2 as YSLEER. J gave up 3 bases and V 3 bases, and 10 bases lay outside the gene matches. The DNA of the CDR3 is TGCGCCAGCAGCCAGTCTGCCTTCAGGGGGGACACTGAAGCTTTCTTT. The encoded protein is CASSQSAFRGDTEAFF.

The CDR3 here is CASRGRAILGGYTF. DNA for the CDR3: TGTGCCAGCCGCGGGCGGGCCATCCTGGGGGGCTACACCTTC. The chain uses TRBV2 and TRBJ1-2; no reliable D call. Per the germline V gene, CDR1 is SNHLY and CDR2 is FYNNEI. The CDR3 is 14 residues long. The V gene lost 8 bases and the J gene lost 8 bases, with 21 bases spanning the gap. Full variable domain (rest looked up from reference TRBV2 and TRBJ1-2): EPEVTQTPSHQVTQMGQEVILRCVPISNHLYFYWYRQILGQKVEFLVSFYNNEISEKSEIFDDQFSVERPDGSNFTLKIRSTKLEDSAMYFCASRGRAILGGYTFGSGTRLTVV.

The rearrangement uses TRBV27 and TRBJ2-5, with 7 nucleotides matching TRBD2. CDR1 and CDR2 from the germline V gene are MNHEY and SMNVEV (reference sequence). CDR3 length: 17 residues. The ends lost 3 bases at V and 2 bases at J; junction bases unmatched: 12. DNA for the CDR3: TGTGCCAGCAGTTTCTATGGGGGGGAGGGGAGTCAAGAGACCCAGTACTTC. Encoded protein: CASSFYGGEGSQETQYF.

The genes are TRBV7-9 and TRBJ1-6; no reliable D call. Germline CDR1 is SEHNR and CDR2 is FQNEAQ (reference sequence). The germline V and J ends were trimmed by 3 bases and 6 bases, with 12 bases remaining between them. The CDR3 runs 15 residues. In DNA form, the CDR3 reads TGTGCCAGCAGCTTGAGGGAAGTCTCTAATTCACCCCTCCACTTT. Its protein is CASSLREVSNSPLHF.

This clone has only one observation. This rearrangement joins TRBV10-3 to TRBJ1-1; D is uncertain. There are 12 residues in the CDR3. Germline V gene sequence: CDR1 ENHRY, CDR2 SYGVKD. The V gene lost 0 bases and the J gene lost 7 bases, with 6 bases spanning the gap. CDR3 residues: CAISESLIEAFF. DNA of the CDR3: TGTGCCATCAGTGAGTCGTTAATTGAAGCTTTCTTT.

The rearrangement uses TRBV7-2 and TRBJ2-3, with 12 positions matching TRBD2. Losses at the gene ends were 3 bases for V and 0 bases for J; bases not matched to a gene: 7. CDR3 length: 18 amino acids. Germline V lookup: CDR1 SGHTA, CDR2 FQGNSA. CDR3 bases: TGTGCCAGCAGCTTGGGGACTAGCGGGCTCTGGAGCACAGATACGCAGTATTTT. Residues: CASSLGTSGLWSTDTQYF.

CDR3 coding DNA: TGTGCCAGCAGCTTAGTGGGCGGGCGTAGCACAGATACGCAGTATTTT. Its translation is CASSLVGGRSTDTQYF. The rearrangement uses TRBV7-6 and TRBJ2-3; a possible D gene is TRBD2 (5 bases). The V end was cut by 1 base, the J end by 0 bases, with 11 bases between. Germline CDR1 SGHVS, CDR2 FNYEAQ. The CDR3 has 16 amino acids.

The V gene is TRBV19, the J gene TRBJ2-6; 10 bases are a match to TRBD1. The ends lost 0 bases at V and 0 bases at J; junction bases unmatched: 5. CDR3 size: 19 residues. CDR1 LNHDA and CDR2 SQIVND come from the germline V gene (reference sequence). CDR3 sequence (DNA): TGTGCCAGTAGTATAGAGCGACAGGGGGCAGGCTCTGGGGCCAACGTCCTGACTTTC. This translates into CASSIERQGAGSGANVLTF.

This chain connects TRBV5-1 to TRBJ2-3; 13 bases align to TRBD2. With 3 bases clipped from V and 3 bases from J, the junction kept 4 bases outside the gene matches. The CDR3 contains 16 residues. The V gene's germline CDR1 is SGHRS and CDR2 YFSETQ. CDR3 protein: CASSSRTSGGTDTQYF. CDR3 DNA sequence: TGCGCCAGCAGCTCCCGGACTAGCGGGGGAACAGATACGCAGTATTTT.

The chain is built from TRBV4-3 and TRBJ2-2, with D tentatively TRBD1 (6 bases). This CDR3 region has 17 residues. V was trimmed by 2 bases and J by 2 bases, leaving 15 bases between them. Germline CDR1 LGHNA, CDR2 YSLEER. CDR3 sequence (DNA): TGCGCCAGCAGCCAACGCCCTCAGGGACAAAACACCGGGGAGCTGTTTTTT. Amino acid sequence: CASSQRPQGQNTGELFF.

The rearrangement joins TRBV19 to TRBJ2-4, with 8 bases fitting TRBD1. This CDR3 region has 16 residues. The V segment lost 6 bases and the J segment 2 bases; nucleotides outside the gene matches: 9. Germline lookup yields CDR1 LNHDA and CDR2 SQIVND (reference sequence). The CDR3 DNA reads as TGTGCCAGTAGCGATTACCAGGGGGCCCCCAAAAACATTCAGTACTTC. Protein: CASSDYQGAPKNIQYF.

The CDR3 nucleotides read TGCAGCGTGAAAAGGGCGGGCGAGACCCAGTACTTC. Translating it yields CSVKRAGETQYF. The genes are TRBV29-1 and TRBJ2-5; maybe TRBD2 (5 bases). The CDR3 is made up of 12 amino acids. Trimming left V 6 bases short and J 5 bases short, with 13 bases between. Germline V CDR1 and CDR2: SQVTM, ANQGSEA.